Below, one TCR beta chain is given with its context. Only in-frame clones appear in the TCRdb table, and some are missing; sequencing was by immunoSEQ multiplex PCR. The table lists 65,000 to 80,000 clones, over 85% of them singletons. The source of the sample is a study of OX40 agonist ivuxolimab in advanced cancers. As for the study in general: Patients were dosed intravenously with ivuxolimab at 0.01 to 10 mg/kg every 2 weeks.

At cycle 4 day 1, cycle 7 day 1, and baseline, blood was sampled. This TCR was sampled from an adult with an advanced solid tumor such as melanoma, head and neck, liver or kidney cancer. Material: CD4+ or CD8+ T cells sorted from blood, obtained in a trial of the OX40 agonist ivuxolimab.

For the CDR3, the DNA is TGTGCCAGCAGTTACTCACCGAACGGCGAGCAGTACTTC. It specifies CASSYSPNGEQYF. This chain connects TRBV6-5 to TRBJ2-7; D call uncertain. V lost 0 bases and J 6 bases, leaving 9 bases between the germline ends. This CDR3 has 13 residues. Germline V CDR1 and CDR2: MNHEY, SVGAGI.